The rows below give T cell receptor beta chains drawn from one sample of a study of Tregs in tolerant kidney transplant recipients. TCRdb keeps only in-frame clones here, not all; method: immunoSEQ multiplex PCR. The table shows approximately 65,000 clones, with 84% occurring only once. Sequenced sample: CD4+ T cells from blood. The receptors originated from a human donor in good health. Each CDR3 is given with its conserved first and last residue. A D gene is named only where the DNA matches it firmly. Clone size is shown for a subset of rows, as once, few, many or a class of expanded clone.

V gene	D gene	clone size	J gene	CDR3 length	CDR3 protein	CDR3 DNA
TRBV5-1	TRBD1	-	TRBJ1-1	15	CASSLGTARDTEAFF	TGCGCCAGCAGCTTAGGGACAGCCCGTGACACTGAAGCTTTCTTT
TRBV5-1	-	once	TRBJ2-1	14	CASSLAATPNEQFF	TGCGCCAGCAGCTTGGCGGCTACCCCCAATGAGCAGTTCTTC
TRBV28	-	-	TRBJ1-2	14	CASSLAGGDYGYTF	TGTGCCAGCAGTTTGGCGGGGGGGGACTATGGCTACACCTTC
TRBV7-8	TRBD2	-	TRBJ2-5	15	CASSLGASGGETQYF	TGTGCCAGCAGCTTAGGGGCTAGCGGGGGAGAGACCCAGTACTTC
TRBV2	-	-	TRBJ1-2	13	CASKFEIDYGYTF	TGTGCCAGCAAGTTCGAGATTGACTATGGCTACACCTTC
TRBV29-1	-	-	TRBJ2-1	15	CSVEAAGRGGDEQFF	TGCAGCGTTGAGGCCGCCGGCAGGGGGGGCGATGAGCAGTTCTTC
TRBV6-5	-	-	TRBJ2-7	13	CASSQGTKYEQYF	TGTGCCAGCAGCCAGGGGACTAAATACGAGCAGTACTTC
TRBV4-3	-	once	TRBJ1-1	16	CASSQDQWNMNTEAFF	TGCGCCAGCAGCCAAGATCAGTGGAATATGAACACTGAAGCTTTCTTT
TRBV9	-	few	TRBJ2-3	15	CASSDGQGSTDTQYF	TGTGCCAGCAGCGACGGTCAGGGGAGCACAGATACGCAGTATTTT
TRBV29-1	-	-	TRBJ1-2	13	CSVGDFEEYGYTF	TGCAGCGTTGGTGATTTCGAGGAATATGGCTACACCTTC
TRBV11-2	-	-	TRBJ1-6	13	CASHVVRDSPLHF	TGTGCCAGCCATGTGGTAAGGGATTCACCCCTCCACTTT
TRBV5-8	-	once	TRBJ2-1	16	CASSLGWQGRGNEQFF	TGTGCCAGCAGCTTGGGTTGGCAGGGCCGCGGAAATGAGCAGTTCTTC
TRBV12-5	-	-	TRBJ1-5	14	CASGSDRDVQPQHF	TGTGCTAGTGGTTCCGATCGGGACGTTCAGCCCCAGCATTTT
TRBV29-1	TRBD1	-	TRBJ1-1	12	CSVLGTGFEAFF	TGCAGCGTGCTCGGGACAGGGTTTGAAGCTTTCTTT
TRBV6-5	-	-	TRBJ2-6	15	CASSYSGVGANVLTF	TGTGCCAGCAGTTACTCGGGGGTTGGGGCCAACGTCCTGACTTTC